One sample yielded the 16 T cell receptor beta chains listed below, sequenced in a study of chemoradiotherapy in HPV16-positive cancers. Only in-frame clones appear in the TCRdb table, and some are missing; sequencing was by immunoSEQ multiplex PCR. The table shows 10,000 to 15,000 clones, with roughly 89% occurring only once. Sampling was conducted from a patient who underwent chemoradiotherapy. These TCRs come from a human donor with HPV-associated anogenital cancer.

The chain uses TRBV6-1 and TRBJ1-5; a weak D match, TRBD1 (6 bases). Trimming shortened V by 3 bases and J by 3 bases, and 12 bases separated the two germline ends. The CDR3 has 15 residues. Germline V gene sequence: CDR1 MNHNS, CDR2 SASEGT. The CDR3 nucleotides read TGTGCCAGCAGTGAGTCGGGACACAACAATCAGCCCCAGCATTTT. Residues: CASSESGHNNQPQHF.

This sequence joins TRBV4-2 and TRBJ2-5; 8 bases align to TRBD2. J gave up 2 bases and V 1 base, and 12 bases lay outside the gene matches. Per germline, CDR1 LGHNA and CDR2 YNFKEQ. The CDR3 extends over 18 amino acids. CDR3 sequence: CASSQVLAGTSSQETQYF. CDR3 nucleotides: TGTGCCAGCAGCCAAGTGCTAGCGGGTACCTCCTCGCAAGAGACCCAGTACTTC.

This sequence joins TRBV5-1 and TRBJ1-6; TRBD1 matches at 7 bases. The CDR3 spans 13 residues. V lost 5 bases and J lost 10; bases outside the gene matches: 6. Per the germline V gene, CDR1 is SGHRS and CDR2 is YFSETQ. CDR3 sequence reads: CASRGTVGSPLHF. The DNA of the CDR3 is TGCGCCAGCAGAGGGACAGTCGGGTCACCCCTCCACTTT. Looking up the rest from reference TRBV5-1 and TRBJ1-6 gives the full variable domain: KAGVTQTPRYLIKTRGQQVTLSCSPISGHRSVSWYQQTPGQGLQFLFEYFSETQRNKGNFPGRFSGRQFSNSRSEMNVSTLELGDSALYLCASRGTVGSPLHFGNGTRLTVT.

Only one count was recorded for this clone. The chain recombines TRBV11-2 with TRBJ2-5; no clear D. The CDR3 extends over 11 amino acids. Germline V gives CDR1 SGHAT, CDR2 FQNNGV. V dropped 2 bases and J dropped 5 bases, with 3 bases sitting between them. This CDR3 reads CASSLSETQYF. In nucleotides, the CDR3 is TGTGCCAGCAGCTTAAGTGAGACCCAGTACTTC.

This clone was picked up one time. The chain is built from TRBV28 and TRBJ2-1, with 12 positions matching TRBD2. CDR1 and CDR2 from the germline V gene are MDHEN and SYDVKM. Trimming cost V 6 bases and J 5 bases; bases outside gene matches: 5. This CDR3 comprises 15 residues. Here the CDR3 reads CASRTSGGTNNEQFF. The CDR3 coding sequence is TGTGCCAGCAGAACTAGCGGGGGGACAAACAATGAGCAGTTCTTC.

The rearrangement joins TRBV12-1 to TRBJ2-2; the tabulated D call, TRBD2, remains unverified against the DNA. TRBV12-1 has pseudogene status. The CDR3 length is 16 residues. This CDR3 reads CASSCPIASSGGELFF. DNA of the CDR3: TGTGCCAGCAGCTGCCCGATAGCTAGCTCGGGCGGGGAGCTGTTTTTT.

The rearrangement uses TRBV21-1 and TRBJ2-7; TRBD1, the table's D call, lacks a check against the DNA. TRBV21-1 is deemed a pseudogene. This CDR3 has 13 residues. The CDR3 region has the DNA TGTGCCAGCAGGGAACAGCAAGTCCACGAGCAGTACTTC. This sequence encodes CASREQQVHEQYF.

The rearrangement links TRBV19 to TRBJ1-5, with 10 bases that match TRBD1. The CDR3 has 18 amino acids. The V and J ends lost 7 bases and 4 bases, in that order; junction bases with no gene match: 16. The V gene's germline CDR1 is LNHDA and CDR2 SQIVND (reference sequence). In DNA, the CDR3 is TGTGCCAGTACCCCTTCCTTTGACTCGGGACAGGGGAATCAGCCCCAGCATTTT. Residues: CASTPSFDSGQGNQPQHF.

This chain joins TRBV11-2 and TRBJ2-5, with TRBD2 identical over 11 bases. The CDR3 sequence is 18 residues long. Unmatched junction bases numbered 15, after V lost 5 bases and J lost 4 bases. Per the germline V gene, CDR1 is SGHAT and CDR2 is FQNNGV. CDR3 sequence (DNA): TGTGCCAGCAGCGTACTCCGACTAGCGGGAATGCGAGGAGAGACCCAGTACTTC. Amino acid sequence: CASSVLRLAGMRGETQYF.

The rearrangement joins TRBV4-1 to TRBJ2-3; 9 nucleotides line up with TRBD2. The CDR3 covers 15 residues. J was trimmed by 2 bases and V by 1 base; bases with no gene match: 1. Per germline, CDR1 MGHRA and CDR2 YSYEKL. CDR3 in amino acids: CASSQGLAATDTQYF. The CDR3 DNA is TGCGCCAGCAGCCAAGGACTAGCGGCCACAGATACGCAGTATTTT.

This clone has a single count. The chain has TRBV9 and TRBJ1-3, with 9 positions matching TRBD1. This CDR3 contains 16 residues. The trim removed 1 base at V and 2 bases at J, leaving 4 bases unmatched. The germline V gene has CDR1 SGDLS and CDR2 YYNGEE. The CDR3 region has the DNA TGTGCCAGCAGCGTAACAGGGGGCAACGCTGGAAACACCATATATTTT. This codes for CASSVTGGNAGNTIYF.

The gene calls are TRBV2 and TRBJ2-1; 13 bases are a match to TRBD2. J lost 3 bases, V lost 0 bases, and 17 bases had no gene match. Germline assignment: CDR1 SNHLY and CDR2 FYNNEI. The CDR3 sequence is 22 residues long. CDR3 sequence (DNA): TGTGCCAGCAGTGAAGCGCCAGGACAGCTTGGACTAGCGGGAGAGGGCTACAATGAGCAGTTCTTC. Residues: CASSEAPGQLGLAGEGYNEQFF.

V is TRBV19 and J is TRBJ1-6; possibly TRBD1 for D (6 bases). With 4 bases removed from V and 7 bases from J, the gap between germline ends came to 8 bases. There are 13 residues in the CDR3. Germline CDR1 is LNHDA and CDR2 is SQIVND (reference sequence). The CDR3 protein is CASSTTGNSPLHF. In DNA form, the CDR3 reads TGTGCCAGTAGTACCACAGGGAATTCACCCCTCCACTTT. Based on the CDR3 plus reference TRBV19 and TRBJ1-6, the full variable domain is DGGITQSPKYLFRKEGQNVTLSCEQNLNHDAMYWYRQDPGQGLRLIYYSQIVNDFQKGDIAEGYSVSREKKESFPLTVTSAQKNPTAFYLCASSTTGNSPLHFGNGTRLTVT.

The V gene is TRBV5-1, the J gene TRBJ2-2; TRBD1 matches at 11 bases. Germline CDR1 SGHRS, CDR2 YFSETQ. This CDR3 region has 15 residues. Trimming removed 3 bases from V and 2 bases from J; junction bases left unmatched: 0. The CDR3 coding sequence is TGCGCCAGCAGCTGGACAGGGGGCAACACCGGGGAGCTGTTTTTT. Protein: CASSWTGGNTGELFF.

V gene TRBV13 combines with J gene TRBJ2-2; D might be TRBD2 (6 bases). The CDR3 totals 13 residues. The germline V gene has CDR1 PRHDT and CDR2 FYEKMQ (reference sequence). Trimming pared 2 bases from V and 5 bases from J, leaving 6 bases between. The DNA of the CDR3 is TGTGCCAGCAGCTTACGGGGGACCGGGGAGCTGTTTTTT. Amino acid sequence: CASSLRGTGELFF.

This chain links TRBV5-1 with TRBJ2-5; a possible D gene is TRBD1 (5 bases). CDR1 and CDR2 (germline): SGHRS, YFSETQ. Deletions cut 0 bases from V and 2 bases from J, with 8 bases between. CDR3 length equals 14 residues. The CDR3, as DNA: TGCGCCAGCAGCTTGGGGGCAGGGCAAGAGACCCAGTACTTC. Translation gives CASSLGAGQETQYF.